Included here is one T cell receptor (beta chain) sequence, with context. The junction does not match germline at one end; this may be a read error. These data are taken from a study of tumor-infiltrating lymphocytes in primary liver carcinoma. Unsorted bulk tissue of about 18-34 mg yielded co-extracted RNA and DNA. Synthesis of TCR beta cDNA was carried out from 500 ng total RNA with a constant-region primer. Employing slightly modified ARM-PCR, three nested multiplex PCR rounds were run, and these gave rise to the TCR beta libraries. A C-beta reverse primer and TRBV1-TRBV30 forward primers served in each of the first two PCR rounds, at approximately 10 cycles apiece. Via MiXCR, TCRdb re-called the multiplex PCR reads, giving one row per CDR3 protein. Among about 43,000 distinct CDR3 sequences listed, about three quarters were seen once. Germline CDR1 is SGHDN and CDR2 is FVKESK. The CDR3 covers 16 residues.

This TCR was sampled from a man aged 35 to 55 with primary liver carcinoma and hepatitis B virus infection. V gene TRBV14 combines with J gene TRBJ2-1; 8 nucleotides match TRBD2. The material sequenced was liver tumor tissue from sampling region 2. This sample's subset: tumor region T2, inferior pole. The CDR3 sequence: CVSSAVAGWVNNGQFF. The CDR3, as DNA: TGTGTCAGCAGTGCCGTAGCGGGATGGGTAAACAATGGGCAGTTTTTC.